These T cell receptor beta chains were read from a single sample in a study of blood T cell repertoires in COVID-19. The repertoire was sequenced with immunoSEQ multiplex PCR; TCRdb's copy has only in-frame clones and lacks some. Of a few hundred thousand clones in the sample, around 80% were seen once. The sample taken for sequencing was PBMCs or T cells enriched from blood (not recorded which). Receptors originate from a young man with acute COVID-19. The CDR3 runs from the conserved cysteine through the conserved F or W.

V,J,CDR3
TRBV18,TRBJ2-7,CASSPTGDSYEQYF
TRBV2,TRBJ1-2,CASRVDNNYGYTF
TRBV5-1,TRBJ1-2,CASAKESKNYGYTF
TRBV12-5,TRBJ1-5,CASGPEDRGRNQPQHF
TRBV25-1,TRBJ2-3,CASSDLAGADTQYF
TRBV30,TRBJ1-2,CAWRWSRDYGYTF
TRBV7-2,TRBJ1-2,CASSLDRVGYGYTF
TRBV10-3,TRBJ1-2,CAISESDRGYGYTF
TRBV5-1,TRBJ1-2,CASSLGQSPYYTDTF
TRBV7-9,TRBJ1-1,CASSLARGTEAFF
TRBV3-1/TRBV3-2,TRBJ1-6,CASSQDPGSDSPLHF
TRBV19,TRBJ1-5,CASSIVGASNQPQHF
TRBV18,TRBJ1-4,CASSPRTNEKLFF
TRBV18,TRBJ1-3,CASSPTVVDTIYF
TRBV5-1,TRBJ1-2,CASSLGAITDHYGYTF
TRBV9,TRBJ2-7,CASSGGQGYEQYF
TRBV9,TRBJ1-1,CASSVVAKNTEAFF
TRBV13,TRBJ2-7,CASSSGLAGGSEQYF
TRBV9,TRBJ1-1,CASSGDPGTEAFF
TRBV27,TRBJ1-1,CASSLDQGRAEAFF
TRBV5-1,TRBJ2-3,CASTRGDREGDTQYF
TRBV12-3/TRBV12-4,TRBJ1-5,CASSFAGNQPQHF
TRBV9,TRBJ2-5,CASSGGLEIKETQYF
TRBV6-2/TRBV6-3,TRBJ2-7,CASSGSSYEQYF
TRBV7-6,TRBJ1-2,CASSPRFGGANYGYTF
TRBV19,TRBJ2-2,CASTDPGTPSGELFF
TRBV13,TRBJ2-5,CASKLAGLETQYF
TRBV9,TRBJ2-5,CASSALGGGETQYF
TRBV4-1,TRBJ2-7,CASSQGVSWEQYF
TRBV7-9,TRBJ1-1,CASSGQGANTEAFF
TRBV28,TRBJ2-5,CASSRGGHGQETQYF
TRBV5-1,TRBJ1-1,CASRSGQNTEAFF
TRBV3-1/TRBV3-2,TRBJ1-1,CASSQAWNTEAFF
TRBV5-6,TRBJ1-1,CASSLGQVEAFF
TRBV5-6,TRBJ1-2,CASSLMSYGYTF
TRBV7-6,TRBJ1-5,CASSSLPGLNNQPQHF
TRBV30,TRBJ1-1,CAWSVIQNTEAFF
TRBV27,TRBJ2-5,CASSPSSGDETQYF
TRBV5-1,TRBJ1-1,CASSATGTGNTEAFF
TRBV7-3,TRBJ1-6,CASSLADSTGTSPLHF
TRBV5-4,TRBJ2-2,CASSPRDRVPLGTGELFF
TRBV11-2,TRBJ2-1,CASSPKIQGAYEQFF
TRBV7-9,TRBJ1-3,CASSLEARDKTYSGNTIYF
TRBV6-1,TRBJ2-2,CASSRQGNTGELFF
TRBV5-1,TRBJ1-2,CASSSGLRDVEYGYTF
TRBV7-9,TRBJ1-1,CASSLGQGRDTEAFF
TRBV2,TRBJ2-2,CASRWTGLTGELFF
TRBV30,TRBJ1-1,CAWSPPTGGYTEAFF
TRBV6-5,TRBJ1-2,CASSYSISGYGYTF
TRBV30,TRBJ1-6,CACSQGNSPLHF
TRBV19,TRBJ1-2,CASREDRAAYGYTF
TRBV7-6,TRBJ1-4,CASSLQQGNEKLFF
TRBV6-5,TRBJ1-1,CASSQDSFWAFF
TRBV10-3,TRBJ2-2,CAISPFGVNTGELFF
TRBV7-9,TRBJ1-5,CASSLALGQGNQPQHF
TRBV6-5,TRBJ2-5,CASSQRQAQETQYF
TRBV5-5,TRBJ2-1,CASSLPAGGIDKEQFF
TRBV7-9,TRBJ1-6,CASQGTAVNSPLHF